What follows describes a single T cell receptor beta chain. In this sample, this clonotype turned up many times. Its antigen is currently not known. No base-level quality is on record; no much larger clone is a single base apart. Sample time point, as interpreted from the label and publication: newly diagnosed GD, antithyroid drugs for less than 3 months. RNA was extracted from PBMCs in TRIzol for both TCR sequencing and RNA sequencing. The diagnosis of Graves' disease was made according to American Thyroid Association guidelines. Patients for the study were recruited at an endocrinology department in Xi'an, China. From each patient, roughly 9 milliliters of peripheral blood was collected into an EDTA anticoagulant tube. PBMCs were isolated by Ficoll Paque Plus density gradient separation without further T cell sorting. An Agilent 2100 Bioanalyzer and agarose gel were used to check RNA quality, while a NanoDrop 2000 measured RNA concentration.

This record comes from a study of regulatory T cells in long-lasting Graves disease (dated by TCRdb to 2020 to 2022). About the full investigation: Patients with newly diagnosed Graves' disease had been on antithyroid drugs for under 3 months. Persistent Graves' disease patients were compared with newly diagnosed Graves' disease patients by peripheral blood TCR sequencing and RNA sequencing. The study was registered as a clinical trial and conducted in China. TCR sequencing covered approximately 13 persistent and some 20 newly diagnosed Graves' disease patients, 33 samples in total.

The CDR3 runs 15 residues from the cysteine to the phenylalanine. Just CDR3 DNA is preserved here, 45 bases in frame from base 1. V is trimmed back by 3 bases and J by 7 bases, and the junction contains 15 bases that no gene match accounts for. In the germline V gene (reference sequence), CDR1 corresponds to DFQATT and CDR2 to SNEGSKA. The full study reports these points: Only peripheral blood was studied, because thyroid tissue, the primary lesion, was inaccessible. The authors noted that the small sample size was a limitation that may lower accuracy. Lower TCR Shannon entropy and fewer highly expanded clones were observed in persistent Graves' disease patients than in newly diagnosed patients, which suggested clonal expansion. Sequencing and analysis were limited to the TCR beta chain. Persistent patients shared more public clonotypes among themselves (over 2,500) than newly diagnosed patients did (about 970). TRBV28, TRBJ1-2 and TRBJ2-5 were preferentially used in persistent disease, while TRBV20-1 and TRBJ2-1 were favored in newly diagnosed disease.

Libraries came from multiplex PCR. The instrument was an Illumina HiSeq 4000. iRepertoire HTBI primers and Arm-PCR amplification of CDR3 regions were used to construct TCR beta libraries. Gel purification was performed on PCR products prior to sequencing. As for the original processing: Across samples, roughly 60 TRBV and 13 to 15 TRBJ segments were identified and used for gene usage analysis of CDR3 amino acid clonotypes. COPE and FqMerger were used to merge the filtered high-quality paired reads into contigs. BLAST was used to align contigs to IMGT TRBV, TRBD and TRBJ reference genes, with CDR3 defined following IMGT. Clonotypes above 0.1% frequency were classified as highly expanded clones. Repertoire diversity was measured by Shannon entropy, and V-J evenness by the Gini coefficient. A clonotype was considered public if more than one individual shared it. Through fastp at Q25 and MiXCR, TCRdb rebuilt clones from the public reads, retaining in-frame beta chains. Under each unique CDR3 protein, matching rows form one entry showing the most common genes and DNA. The authors' filters were not applied to this entry. Across this sample there are approximately 560,000 distinct CDR3 sequences, with 15% to 20% seen only once. In total, the top ten clones hold more than 10% of the sample.

This sample was also put to use in a study of T cells in Graves' hyperthyroidism and ophthalmopathy. That second report states: A patient counted as having stable Graves' hyperthyroidism if no progression to ophthalmopathy occurred over 18 months of follow-up. The hyperthyroidism patients were between 18 and 65 years old and newly diagnosed, with a disease duration of less than 2 months. Exclusion was applied to patients with uncontrolled infections, other autoimmune diseases, pregnancy or lactation. Clinical symptoms, serum thyroxine and TRAb, thyroid ultrasound, and orbital computed tomography formed the basis for the diagnoses. The first round of RT-PCR for the TCR CDR3 was performed with the HTBI primer set and the Qiagen OneStep RT-PCR kit. Most expanded thyroid clonotypes (frequency above 0.001) were also detected in blood, suggesting blood repertoires may reflect thyroid immune responses. A model built on a 13 V-J signature distinguished ophthalmopathy from stable hyperthyroidism, reaching 85% to 90% sensitivity and about 81% specificity in cross-validation and 80%/75% in testing. In validation, the model predicted progression to ophthalmopathy a median of around six months before onset, with approximately 68% sensitivity and roughly 73% specificity. To identify distinguishing TCR V-J signatures, a discovery cohort of around 98 patients was used, comprising 40 to 45 with Graves' ophthalmopathy and around 60 with stable Graves' hyperthyroidism. Prospective prediction of ophthalmopathy was tested in an independent validation cohort of approximately 19 hyperthyroidism patients and some 17 patients who later progressed to ophthalmopathy. The roughly 94 discovery patients were randomly divided into training and test sets at a 7:3 ratio. In addition, the study compared T-cell repertoires in thyroid tissue and in blood from roughly 6 Graves' hyperthyroidism patients. Once sampling was done, hyperthyroidism patients were given methimazole at a starting dose of 30 mg daily, whereas ophthalmopathy patients were given high-dose intravenous methylprednisolone. A second multiplex PCR round built the libraries, followed by size selection and purification. Sequencing of the libraries was done on an Illumina HiSeq2000 using paired-end 100 bp reads. SOAPnuke was used to process the raw data, with reads discarded if the reads contained adapters or uncalled bases, had a mean Phred below 15, or lacked an exact constant-primer or identifier match. COPE v1.2.5 was used to merge high-quality paired reads, and clonotypes were defined as unique nucleotide sequences. Clonotypes were aligned to IMGT TRBV, TRBD and TRBJ reference segments using MiTCR v1.1. Analysis was restricted to V-J combinations with a frequency above 0.0001, which covered 98% to 99.2% of repertoires. The TCS score was defined as the ratio of F50 (clonal expansion) to E x V (chaos), calculated using BLOSUM62-based TCRdist between CDR3 peptides within each V-J. Welch's t-statistics and random forest reduced 500 to 550 V-J features to 13, which were used in a naive Bayes classifier (R e1071). Sample size was not statistically predetermined, and investigators were not blinded to group allocation. The paper describes TCR Vbeta CDR3 sequencing of more than 120 peripheral blood samples, made up of fewer than 50 ophthalmopathy patients, some 76 hyperthyroidism patients and 17 progressor patients.

The sequence was obtained from a man aged 18-30 years with Graves disease. Donor details come from another sample of the same person, matched by shared clones. Specimen: peripheral blood mononuclear cells (PBMCs), collected at new diagnosis, from a patient treated with antithyroid drugs. This chain is built from TRBV20-1 and TRBJ2-7; 7 middle bases align to TRBD1. The encoded CDR3 is CSASEAGTDLWEQYF. The nucleotides are TGCAGTGCTAGCGAAGCCGGGACAGATCTTTGGGAGCAGTACTTC.